Below, 9 T cell receptor beta chains from the same sample are listed, as sequenced in a study of cytomegalovirus exposure and HLA in healthy donors. The protocol was immunoSEQ multiplex PCR, while the TCRdb copy is restricted to in-frame clones and leaves out a portion. This repertoire shows about 72,000 clones, 94% found once; its top ten account for 0.5% to 0.75%. What was sequenced was PBMCs. These receptors were collected from a woman between 18 and 30 years old in good health and CMV-seronegative.

The J gene is TRBJ2-7, the V gene TRBV30; D possibly corresponds to TRBD1 (6 bases). This CDR3 contains 13 residues. Germline V gene sequence: CDR1 GTSNPN, CDR2 SVGIG (reference sequence). V lost 3 bases to trimming and J lost 6 bases, with 15 bases between them. CDR3 DNA: TGTGCCTGGAGCCCGGACAGTTTTACCGAGCAGTACTTC. As protein: CAWSPDSFTEQYF.

The J gene is TRBJ1-6, the V gene TRBV18, with 8 nucleotides matching TRBD1. J was trimmed by 6 bases and V by 3 bases; bases with no gene match: 1. Germline V gene sequence: CDR1 KGHSH, CDR2 LQKENI. The CDR3 loop spans 14 amino acids. The CDR3 DNA sequence: TGTGCCAGCTCACCGGGACAGGTTAATTCACCCCTCCACTTT. This codes for CASSPGQVNSPLHF.

This rearrangement joins TRBV27 to TRBJ2-2; 9 nucleotides agree with TRBD1. V lost 6 bases, J lost 7 bases, and 9 bases stayed unmatched. CDR1 and CDR2 from the germline V gene are MNHEY and SMNVEV (reference sequence). This CDR3 has 15 residues. The CDR3 loop is CASRSRQGGVGELFF. The CDR3, as DNA: TGTGCCAGCAGAAGCAGACAGGGGGGTGTCGGGGAGCTGTTTTTT.

V gene TRBV10-3 combines with J gene TRBJ1-2, with 12 bases that match TRBD1. Germline values: CDR1 ENHRY, CDR2 SYGVKD. The CDR3 is made up of 17 amino acids. The V gene end was trimmed by 2 bases and the J gene end by 7 bases; junction bases not matched to a gene: 11. CDR3: CAISEARRGTGGFGYTF. The CDR3 region has the DNA TGTGCCATCAGTGAGGCACGGCGCGGGACAGGGGGCTTTGGCTACACCTTC.

The chain links TRBV9 to TRBJ2-1; maybe TRBD1 (5 bases). Between the trimmed V and J ends, which lost 4 bases and 1 base, there was a span of 21 bases. This CDR3 spans 18 amino acids. Germline V CDR1 and CDR2: SGDLS, YYNGEE. In nucleotides, the CDR3 is TGTGCCAGCAGCACGCGGTTGATTCAGGGCGTATCCTACAATGAGCAGTTCTTC. This gives the protein CASSTRLIQGVSYNEQFF.

The genes are TRBV11-1 and TRBJ1-5; D ambiguous. The length of the CDR3 is 13 residues. Trimming pared 8 bases from V and 5 bases from J, leaving 13 bases between. In germline, CDR1 is SGHAT, CDR2 FQDESV (reference sequence). This CDR3 is CASARTIHQPQHF. In DNA, the CDR3 is TGTGCCAGCGCACGGACTATCCATCAGCCCCAGCATTTT.

The rearrangement joins TRBV10-3 to TRBJ2-1, with TRBD1 identical over 9 bases. Per the germline V gene, CDR1 is ENHRY and CDR2 is SYGVKD. Trimming took 2 bases from V and 16 from J; bases not matched to a gene: 3. The CDR3 totals 11 residues. The CDR3 nucleotides are TGTGCCATCAGTGAGGGGACAGGGATCTTCTTC. It is translated as CAISEGTGIFF.

The chain combines TRBV7-9 with TRBJ2-5; maybe TRBD1 (5 bases). CDR3 length equals 13 residues. With 3 bases removed from V and 5 bases from J, the gap between germline ends came to 10 bases. From germline, CDR1 is SEHNR and CDR2 FQNEAQ (reference sequence). Written as DNA, the CDR3 is TGTGCCAGCAGCTTGGCTGGGGCGGAGACCCAGTACTTC. It codes for CASSLAGAETQYF. Combining the CDR3 with reference TRBV7-9 and TRBJ2-5 gives the whole variable domain DTGVSQNPRHKITKRGQNVTFRCDPISEHNRLYWYRQTLGQGPEFLTYFQNEAQLEKSRLLSDRFSAERPKGSFSTLEIQRTEQGDSAMYLCASSLAGAETQYFGPGTRLLVL.

CDR3 in DNA: TGTGCCAGCAGCACCCGGACTATACCAGCTGAAGCTTTCTTT. This translates into CASSTRTIPAEAFF. V is TRBV5-5 and J is TRBJ1-1; D not certain. This CDR3 is built from 14 residues. CDR1 is SGHKS and CDR2 is YYEKEE in the germline V gene (reference sequence). V lost 4 bases and J 6 bases, leaving 16 bases between the germline ends.